Included here is one TCR beta chain sequence, with context. Ten or more counts support this clonotype. It has no known antigen specificity. The record has no base qualities; no much larger clone is one base away. This entry belongs to a study of early T cells in non-severe SARS-CoV-2 infection (dated by TCRdb to the early 2020s). For the study in its entirety: Because TCR sequencing was done on bulk RNA from unsorted whole blood, the alpha and beta chains could not be paired. General conclusions and limits of the study: VDJdb matching was skewed toward anti-spike CD8 responses, so virus-specific expansions were likely underestimated and private and CD4 specificities were missed.

Set within a cohort of healthcare workers in London, UK, this nested case-control study involved weekly PCR testing of nasopharyngeal swabs along with blood sampling. Healthcare workers were recruited during the week of the UK lockdown, between 23 and 31 March 2020, and followed weekly for up to 16 weeks. The library relied on 5' RACE. The sequencer was a NextSeq 500. In the TCR library protocol, unique molecular identifiers were attached to individual cDNA molecules to correct for PCR bias and sequencing error. Sequencing covered both TCR alpha and beta chains, and within each sample the abundances of alpha and beta sequences were tightly co-correlated. The source study handled its data this way. Decombinator V4 was used to annotate TCR sequences for V gene, J gene and CDR3. TCRs were defined as expanded if a significant change between any two time points was detected under a Poisson model with p below 0.0001. TCR abundances were normalised to the total number of TCRs sequenced in each sample and reported as counts per million. VDJdb, accessed 1 November 2021, was searched for CMV, EBV and SARS-CoV-2 annotated TCRs, excluding TCRs annotated for multiple antigens. TCRdb passed the public sequencing reads through fastp at Q25 and MiXCR, retaining productive beta sequences. For every CDR3 protein sequence, its rows merge into one entry that carries the most common genes and DNA. The V and J calls and clone size come from TCRdb's table, not from the authors' own analysis. The sample table contains fewer than 70,000 distinct CDR3 sequences; only one count was recorded for about 4.9% of them. About 3.6% of the sample belongs to the ten largest clones.

The clonotype originates from an adult who was a healthcare worker with PCR-confirmed SARS-CoV-2 infection or an uninfected control (not recorded which). The donor label of this sample is uncertain. The sequencing used whole blood, collected at baseline.

The DNA is as follows: TGTGCCAGCACCCCCGGGGGTGGTCGTCCCTACGAGCAGTACTTC. The encoded protein is CASTPGGGRPYEQYF. The chain is encoded by TRBV6-2 or TRBV6-3 joined to TRBJ2-7, with TRBD2 perhaps the D gene, on 6 matching bases. From its cysteine to its phenylalanine, the CDR3 spans 15 amino acids. Only the CDR3 part of the read is kept: 45 bases, read in frame from the first base. V loses 7 bases, J loses 2 bases, and the germline ends lie 18 bases apart. Based on the germline V gene, the CDR1 and CDR2 sequences are MNHEY and SVGEGT.